This T cell receptor (beta chain) derives from a study of blood T cell repertoires in COVID-19. On the study more broadly: Sources were T cells, B-cell-depleted T cells, or PBMCs; the material itself was cDNA or gDNA.

The CDR3 loop spans 15 amino acids. Between the trimmed V and J ends, which lost 4 bases and 8 bases, there was a span of 18 bases. From germline, CDR1 is MGHRA and CDR2 YSYEKL. Sequencing was performed with immunoSEQ multiplex PCR; in TCRdb, only in-frame clones are kept and a portion is missing. Among about 40,000 clones listed, roughly 83% were seen once. Sequencing was done on a sample of peripheral blood. The source is a woman aged 55-70 years with acute or convalescent COVID-19. The V call is TRBV4-1, the J call TRBJ2-1, with a weak D call TRBD2 (6 bases). CDR3 in DNA: TGCGCCAGCAGCCCCCGGGACTGGGCCGGGGATGAGCAGTTCTTC. It codes for CASSPRDWAGDEQFF.